A selection of T cell receptor beta chains follows, all from one sample in a study of blood T cell repertoires in COVID-19. TCRdb's copy holds only in-frame clones and misses some; the assay was immunoSEQ multiplex PCR. The repertoire has about 150,000 clones, roughly 89% of them found once; the top ten carry 0.55%. Sequencing was carried out using peripheral blood. These receptors were taken from a man aged 45-65 years with acute or convalescent COVID-19. CDR3s include the opening cysteine and the closing phenylalanine or tryptophan. D genes are given only for firm matches. The size entry is marked missing in some rows and otherwise reads once, few, many or a size class.

J	length	V	D	size	CDR3	DNA
TRBJ1-2	15	TRBV3-1/TRBV3-2	TRBD1	NA	CASSNKDRGGYGYTF	TGTGCCAGCAGCAATAAGGACAGGGGAGGCTATGGCTACACCTTC
TRBJ2-3	14	TRBV5-6	NA	NA	CASSLGLGGDTQYF	TGTGCCAGCAGCTTGGGTCTAGGCGGCGATACGCAGTATTTT
TRBJ1-2	13	TRBV9	TRBD1	few	CASSDPGQQGYTF	TGTGCCAGCAGCGACCCGGGACAGCAAGGCTACACCTTC
TRBJ2-5	14	TRBV18	NA	NA	CASSPADIQETQYF	TGTGCCAGCTCACCCGCAGACATCCAAGAGACCCAGTACTTC
TRBJ1-1	12	TRBV5-1	NA	NA	CASSLHGTEAFF	TGCGCCAGCAGCTTGCATGGGACAGAAGCTTTCTTT
TRBJ2-7	13	TRBV5-1	NA	once	CASSSGHSYEQYF	TGCGCCAGCAGCTCGGGACACTCCTACGAGCAGTACTTC
TRBJ1-5	14	TRBV15	TRBD1	NA	CATSTDRVTQPQHF	TGTGCCACCAGCACCGACAGGGTGACTCAGCCCCAGCATTTT
TRBJ1-4	14	TRBV19	NA	NA	CATNDLQGNEKLFF	TGTGCCACCAACGACCTACAGGGTAATGAAAAACTGTTTTTT
TRBJ2-3	17	TRBV9	TRBD2	NA	CASSAQYSGGAKDTQYF	TGTGCCAGCAGCGCCCAATATAGCGGGGGGGCGAAAGATACGCAGTATTTT
TRBJ2-7	14	TRBV5-6	TRBD2	NA	CASSPPWREDEQYF	TGTGCCAGCAGCCCCCCCTGGCGGGAGGACGAGCAGTACTTC
TRBJ2-7	15	TRBV10-3	TRBD1	NA	CAIKGGRESSWEQYF	TGTGCCATCAAAGGGGGCAGGGAAAGCAGCTGGGAGCAGTACTTC
TRBJ1-3	15	TRBV5-4	NA	NA	CASSLQAGTGNTIYF	TGTGCCAGCAGCTTACAAGCAGGGACAGGAAACACCATATATTTT
TRBJ2-1	15	TRBV5-4	TRBD2	NA	CASSLGTSGYNEQFF	TGTGCCAGCAGCTTGGGGACTAGCGGATACAATGAGCAGTTCTTC
TRBJ2-7	13	TRBV5-1	TRBD1	NA	CASSWDSGYEQYF	TGCGCCAGCAGCTGGGACAGCGGATACGAGCAGTACTTC
TRBJ1-5	15	TRBV19	NA	few	CASTSTESSNQPQHF	TGTGCCAGTACCTCGACAGAGTCCAGCAATCAGCCCCAGCATTTT
TRBJ1-1	14	TRBV27	TRBD1	NA	CASSSTGGKTEAFF	TGTGCCAGCAGTTCGACAGGGGGCAAGACTGAAGCTTTCTTT
TRBJ2-3	14	TRBV14	NA	NA	CASSQGRFTDTQYF	TGTGCCAGCAGCCAAGGCAGATTCACAGATACGCAGTATTTT
TRBJ1-1	16	TRBV5-1	NA	NA	CASSLAQGTPNTEAFF	TGCGCCAGCAGCTTGGCGCAGGGTACGCCGAACACTGAAGCTTTCTTT
TRBJ2-1	14	TRBV18	NA	NA	CASSPPSPRDEQFF	TGTGCCAGCTCACCCCCGTCCCCCCGGGATGAGCAGTTCTTC
TRBJ1-5	15	TRBV4-1	TRBD1	NA	CASSQEGGQGQPQHF	TGCGCCAGCAGCCAAGAGGGAGGACAGGGCCAGCCCCAGCATTTT
TRBJ1-4	16	TRBV15	TRBD1	NA	CATSSPDRGLGEKLFF	TGTGCCACCAGCAGCCCGGACAGGGGACTCGGCGAAAAACTGTTTTTT
TRBJ2-6	14	TRBV30	NA	NA	CAWLGLSGANVLTF	TGTGCCTGGTTGGGCCTCTCTGGGGCCAACGTCCTGACTTTC
TRBJ2-2	15	TRBV5-1	TRBD1	NA	CASSFSAGGAGELFF	TGCGCCAGCAGCTTTTCCGCAGGGGGCGCCGGGGAGCTGTTTTTT
TRBJ1-2	16	TRBV19	NA	NA	CASSTLGSGSGYGYTF	TGTGCCAGTAGTACCCTTGGGTCCGGGAGCGGCTATGGCTACACCTTC
TRBJ1-6	16	TRBV4-3	TRBD1	NA	CASSQERGRGRSPLHF	TGCGCCAGCAGCCAAGAAAGGGGCAGGGGGCGTTCACCCCTCCACTTT
TRBJ1-6	16	TRBV27	TRBD1	NA	CASRLALDRANSPLHF	TGTGCCAGCAGACTAGCCCTGGACAGGGCTAATTCACCCCTCCACTTT
TRBJ2-1	16	TRBV5-1	TRBD2	NA	CASSLAPGLEYNEQFF	TGCGCCAGCAGCTTGGCCCCGGGACTAGAATACAATGAGCAGTTCTTC
TRBJ1-2	15	TRBV4-2	NA	few	CASSQEAGNNYGYTF	TGTGCCAGCAGCCAAGAAGCAGGTAATAACTATGGCTACACCTTC
TRBJ2-7	14	TRBV27	NA	NA	CASSFREDSYEQYF	TGTGCCAGCAGTTTTCGGGAAGATTCCTACGAGCAGTACTTC
TRBJ2-7	15	TRBV3-1/TRBV3-2	TRBD2	once	CASSQPRTSGYEQYF	TGTGCCAGCAGCCAGCCTCGGACTAGCGGCTACGAGCAGTACTTC
TRBJ2-6	19	TRBV10-3	NA	few	CAISEGGVTGAPGANVLTF	TGTGCCATCAGTGAGGGGGGGGTGACAGGGGCGCCTGGGGCCAACGTCCTGACTTTC
TRBJ2-5	15	TRBV5-6	NA	NA	CASSVMSPPQETQYF	TGTGCCAGCAGCGTAATGTCCCCCCCCCAAGAGACCCAGTACTTC
TRBJ2-2	15	TRBV7-2	TRBD1	NA	CASSLVGTGAGELFF	TGTGCCAGCAGCTTAGTTGGGACAGGGGCCGGGGAGCTGTTTTTT
TRBJ2-5	15	TRBV6-6	NA	NA	CASSLQAAIQETQYF	TGTGCCAGCAGTCTCCAAGCGGCTATACAAGAGACCCAGTACTTC
TRBJ2-2	14	TRBV28	NA	NA	CASSLQEGTGELFF	TGTGCCAGCAGCCTTCAGGAAGGTACCGGGGAGCTGTTTTTT
TRBJ2-3	15	TRBV28	TRBD1	NA	CASSSTGGGTDTQYF	TGTGCCAGCAGCTCCACAGGGGGAGGCACAGATACGCAGTATTTT
TRBJ1-3	14	TRBV28	TRBD1	NA	CASSFDRVGNTIYF	TGTGCCAGCAGTTTCGACAGGGTTGGAAACACCATATATTTT
TRBJ2-3	15	TRBV5-1	TRBD2	NA	CASSLDGGGGNTQYF	TGCGCCAGCAGCTTGGATGGCGGGGGGGGTAATACGCAGTATTTT
TRBJ2-3	14	TRBV2	NA	NA	CASSGLVPVVRQYF	TGTGCCAGCAGTGGTTTGGTCCCGGTGGTAAGGCAGTATTTT
TRBJ2-3	16	TRBV5-1	TRBD2	once	CASSIGLDTSTDTQYF	TGCGCCAGCAGCATAGGACTAGACACTAGCACAGATACGCAGTATTTT
TRBJ1-2	15	TRBV5-1	NA	NA	CASSLANVANYGYTF	TGCGCCAGCAGCTTGGCGAACGTAGCTAACTATGGCTACACCTTC
TRBJ2-1	15	TRBV5-1	TRBD2	NA	CASSLGGLAGNEQFF	TGCGCCAGCAGCTTGGGAGGACTAGCGGGAAATGAGCAGTTCTTC
TRBJ1-3	15	TRBV11-2	NA	NA	CASSPQQASGNTIYF	TGTGCCAGCAGCCCCCAGCAGGCTTCAGGAAACACCATATATTTT
TRBJ2-5	15	TRBV6-5	NA	once	CASRGVAATQETQYF	TGTGCCAGCAGAGGTGTAGCGGCAACCCAAGAGACCCAGTACTTC
TRBJ2-2	14	TRBV11-3	NA	NA	CASSLFDRAGELFF	TGTGCCAGCAGCTTATTCGACCGGGCCGGGGAGCTGTTTTTT
TRBJ2-3	16	TRBV5-1	TRBD1	NA	CASSLPGTGFTDTQYF	TGCGCCAGCAGCTTGCCCGGGACAGGGTTTACAGATACGCAGTATTTT
TRBJ1-2	10	TRBV20-1	NA	NA	CSGRAVGYTF	TGCAGTGGCAGGGCGGTTGGCTACACCTTC
TRBJ1-2	14	TRBV4-1	NA	NA	CASSRQLGAGGYTF	TGCGCCAGCAGCCGACAATTGGGGGCGGGTGGCTACACCTTC
TRBJ1-4	14	TRBV30	NA	NA	CAWSVRGKNEKLFF	TGTGCCTGGAGTGTCCGGGGGAAGAATGAAAAACTGTTTTTT
TRBJ1-5	15	TRBV5-5	TRBD1	NA	CASSFRQGGNQPQHF	TGTGCCAGCAGCTTCCGACAGGGTGGCAATCAGCCCCAGCATTTT
TRBJ2-7	15	TRBV6-5	TRBD2	NA	CASRLPLAGEYEQYF	TGTGCCAGCAGACTCCCTCTAGCGGGAGAATACGAGCAGTACTTC
TRBJ1-2	14	TRBV7-9	NA	NA	CASSLASQGNGYTF	TGTGCCAGCAGCTTAGCGTCCCAGGGGAATGGCTACACCTTC
TRBJ2-1	17	TRBV28	TRBD2	NA	CASSLGGGGSRDNEQFF	TGTGCCAGCAGTTTAGGGGGTGGCGGGAGTAGGGACAATGAGCAGTTCTTC
TRBJ1-5	15	TRBV28	TRBD1	few	CASSTTGTVNQPQHF	TGTGCCAGCAGTACAACCGGGACAGTCAATCAGCCCCAGCATTTT
TRBJ2-7	15	TRBV6-5	TRBD2	NA	CASRTWTSGSYEQYF	TGTGCCAGCAGGACCTGGACTAGCGGGAGTTACGAGCAGTACTTC
TRBJ1-3	12	TRBV28	NA	NA	CASSWQGNTIYF	TGTGCCAGCAGTTGGCAGGGAAACACCATATATTTT
TRBJ1-1	16	TRBV5-8	TRBD1	NA	CASSPWTGVTRTEAFF	TGTGCCAGCAGCCCTTGGACAGGGGTAACTCGGACTGAAGCTTTCTTT
TRBJ2-5	15	TRBV6-6	NA	NA	CASSYSSAGAETQYF	TGTGCCAGCAGTTACTCTTCGGCAGGGGCCGAGACCCAGTACTTC
TRBJ2-3	16	TRBV11-2	TRBD2	NA	CASSARLAGSTDTQYF	TGTGCCAGCAGCGCCCGACTAGCGGGGTCCACAGATACGCAGTATTTT